This T cell receptor (beta chain) was identified in a study of blood T cell repertoires in COVID-19 (dated by TCRdb to about 2020). For the wider study: Samples covering the acute and convalescent phases of COVID-19 were provided by collaborators in the United States, Italy and Spain. The material from the prospective study consisted of cDNA or gDNA derived from T cells, B-cell-depleted T cells, or PBMCs. The dataset comprised deeply sampled blood TCRbeta repertoires from subjects exposed to, actively infected with, or recovered from COVID-19. The repertoires were released in a freely available public database meant as a resource for research on the immune response to SARS-CoV-2. The samples were drawn from two sources: the first 160 participants of the ongoing ImmuneRACE study, and fewer than 1,500 subjects contributed by 6 global collaborators. The sample metadata nearly always contained a de-identified subject ID, COVID-19 status, age in years and sex. Where available, HLA class I and class II types were obtained from metadata supplied by the sample provider rather than from assay-based typing. The study at large found these results: The amount of clinical and demographic metadata varied by source and participant and was provided uncurated.

TCRbeta CDR3 regions were amplified from genomic DNA using the immunoSEQ Assay, a bias-controlled multiplex PCR. The paper's data handling went like this. The number of nucleated cells in each sample was estimated from the amplification of reference gene primers within the assay. To quantify the absolute abundance of each unique TCRbeta CDR3 rearrangement, sequence reads were collapsed and filtered. Productive Simpson clonality was computed per sample as the square root of Simpson's diversity index over productive rearrangements. The immuneACCESS repertoire file appears here via TCRdb, limited to in-frame rearrangements. These files lack a portion of the clones; in checked studies, under half of the deficit traces to unresolved V genes, and the cause of the others is not known. V, J and clone size reflect that table, while D and trimming were determined from the DNA. In all, the sample holds over 150,000 clones, and around 85% of those were seen once. The ten largest clones represent more than 7.5% of the sample.

This clone was detected once. It has no known antigen specificity. Nothing much larger sits one base from this clone, and base qualities are not available. Collaborating institutions collected whole blood in K2EDTA tubes following their own protocols. For TCRbeta analysis, collaborators shipped samples in one of three forms: frozen whole blood, isolated PBMCs, or DNA extracted from either of those sample types. This TCR derives from a man in his forties or fifties with active or convalescent COVID-19. Sample: peripheral blood.

The DNA sequence is TGTGCCTGGAGTATTAACACAGATACGCAGTATTTT. It specifies CAWSINTDTQYF. This chain joins TRBV30 to TRBJ2-3; the D gene cannot be resolved reliably. The germline V gene (reference sequence) specifies GTSNPN as CDR1 and SVGIG as CDR2. The junction shows trimming of 2 bases on V and 2 bases on J, plus 5 bases between the germline ends. The CDR3 starts with the cysteine, ends with the phenylalanine, and has 12 residues. Left in the record is the CDR3 DNA by itself, 36 bases read in frame from the first base.